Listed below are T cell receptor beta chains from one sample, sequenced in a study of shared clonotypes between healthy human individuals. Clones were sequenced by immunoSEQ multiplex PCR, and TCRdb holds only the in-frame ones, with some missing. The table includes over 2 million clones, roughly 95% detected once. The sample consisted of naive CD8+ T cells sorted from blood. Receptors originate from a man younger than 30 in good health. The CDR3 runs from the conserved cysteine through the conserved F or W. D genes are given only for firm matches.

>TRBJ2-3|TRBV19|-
TGTGCCAGTAGTATGGCACCCCAAGAATACACAGATACGCAGTATTTT
CASSMAPQEYTDTQYF
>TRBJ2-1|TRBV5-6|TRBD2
TGTGCCAGCAGCTTGGAGAGGACTAGCGAGCACTACAATGAGCAGTTCTTC
CASSLERTSEHYNEQFF
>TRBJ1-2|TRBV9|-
TGTGCCAGCAGCGTAGTCCCTGGGCACGGCTACACCTTC
CASSVVPGHGYTF
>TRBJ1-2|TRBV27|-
TGTGCCAGCAGTTTAAGTCAGGGAGGAGGCTACACCTTC
CASSLSQGGGYTF
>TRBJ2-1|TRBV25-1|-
TGTGCCAGCAGTGACGGAGTAGACAATGAGCAGTTCTTC
CASSDGVDNEQFF
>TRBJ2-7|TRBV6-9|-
TGTGCCATCCCTATACCGAGTGGAGAGCAGTACTTC
CAIPIPSGEQYF
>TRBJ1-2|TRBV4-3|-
TGCGCCAGCAGCCAAGATGGGTCTGGCTACACCTTC
CASSQDGSGYTF
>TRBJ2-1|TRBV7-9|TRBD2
TGTGCCAGCAGCTACGGGGCGGGAGATTACAATGAGCAGTTCTTC
CASSYGAGDYNEQFF
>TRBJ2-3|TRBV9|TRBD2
TGTGCCAGCAGCGTAGGGAGCGGGGGCCCCGGAGATACGCAGTATTTT
CASSVGSGGPGDTQYF
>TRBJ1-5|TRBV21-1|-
TGTGCCAGCACCTTCATTCCTGGTAGCAATCAGCCCCAGCATTTT
CASTFIPGSNQPQHF
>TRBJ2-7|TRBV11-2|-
TGTGCCAGCAGTTTCGGTGGGGGGACGACATACGAGCAGTACTTC
CASSFGGGTTYEQYF
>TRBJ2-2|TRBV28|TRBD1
TGTGCCAGCAGCCCAGGGACAGGGATGGACGGGGAGCTGTTTTTT
CASSPGTGMDGELFF
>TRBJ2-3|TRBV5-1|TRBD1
TGCGCCAGCAAACCAGGGGGTCGTACAGATACGCAGTATTTT
CASKPGGRTDTQYF
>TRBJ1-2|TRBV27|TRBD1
TGTGCCAGCAGTACCGGGACAGGGAGATATGGCTACACCTTC
CASSTGTGRYGYTF